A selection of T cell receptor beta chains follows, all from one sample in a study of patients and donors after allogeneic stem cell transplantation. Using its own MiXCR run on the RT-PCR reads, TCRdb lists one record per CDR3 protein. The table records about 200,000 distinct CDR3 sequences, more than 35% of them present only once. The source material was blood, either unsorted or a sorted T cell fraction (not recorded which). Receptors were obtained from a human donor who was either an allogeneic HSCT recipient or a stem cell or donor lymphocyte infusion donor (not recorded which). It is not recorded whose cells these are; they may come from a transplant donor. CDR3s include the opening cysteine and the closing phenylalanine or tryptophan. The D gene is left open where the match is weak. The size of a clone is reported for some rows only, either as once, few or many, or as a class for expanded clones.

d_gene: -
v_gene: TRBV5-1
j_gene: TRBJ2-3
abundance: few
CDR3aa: CASSLGSEDTQYF
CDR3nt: TGCGCCAGCAGCTTGGGGAGCGAAGATACGCAGTATTTT

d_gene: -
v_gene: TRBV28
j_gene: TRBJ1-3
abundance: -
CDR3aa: CASSLWRLGNTIYF
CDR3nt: TGTGCCAGCAGTTTATGGCGGCTCGGGAACACCATATATTTT

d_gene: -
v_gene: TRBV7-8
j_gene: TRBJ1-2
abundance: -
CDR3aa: CASSLEPNYGYTF
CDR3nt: TGTGCCAGCAGCTTAGAGCCCAACTATGGCTACACCTTC

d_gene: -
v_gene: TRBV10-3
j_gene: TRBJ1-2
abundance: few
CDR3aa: CAISVQSRRGGYTF
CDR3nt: TGTGCCATCAGTGTACAGTCACGGAGGGGTGGCTACACCTTC

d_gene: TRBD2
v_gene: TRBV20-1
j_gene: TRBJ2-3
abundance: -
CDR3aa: CSAPSGGGDTQYF
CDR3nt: TGCAGTGCCCCTAGCGGGGGGGGAGATACGCAGTATTTT

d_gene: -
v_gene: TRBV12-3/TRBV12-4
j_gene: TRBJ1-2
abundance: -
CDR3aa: CASSSGPLRGYTF
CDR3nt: TGTGCCAGCAGTTCTGGGCCCCTGAGGGGCTACACCTTC

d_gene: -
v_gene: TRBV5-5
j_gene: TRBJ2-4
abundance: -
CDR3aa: CASSPPTRKNIQYF
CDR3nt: TGTGCCAGCAGCCCCCCAACTAGGAAAAACATTCAGTACTTC

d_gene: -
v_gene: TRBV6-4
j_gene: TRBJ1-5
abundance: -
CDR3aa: CASSPFCGNQPQHF
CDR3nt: TGTGCCAGCAGTCCTTTTTGCGGGAATCAGCCCCAGCATTTT

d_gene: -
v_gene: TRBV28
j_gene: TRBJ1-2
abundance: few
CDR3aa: CASSGTGAPPGYTF
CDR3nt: TGTGCCAGCAGTGGGACCGGGGCCCCTCCCGGCTACACCTTC

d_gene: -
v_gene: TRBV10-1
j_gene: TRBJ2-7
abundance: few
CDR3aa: CASSFFPLTLGEQYF
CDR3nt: TGCGCCAGCAGTTTTTTTCCCCTGACCCTCGGGGAGCAGTACTTC

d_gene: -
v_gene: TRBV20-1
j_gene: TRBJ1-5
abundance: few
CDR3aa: CSARKDSNQPQHF
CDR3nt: TGCAGTGCTAGGAAGGATAGCAATCAGCCCCAGCATTTT

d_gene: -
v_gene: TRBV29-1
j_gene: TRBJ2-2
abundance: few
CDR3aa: CSVGYREGTGELFF
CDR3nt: TGCAGCGTTGGGTACAGGGAGGGGACCGGGGAGCTGTTTTTT

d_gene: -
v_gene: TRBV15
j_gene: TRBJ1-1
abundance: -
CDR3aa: CATSGRVGRYTEAFF
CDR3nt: TGTGCCACCAGCGGACGGGTAGGGCGATATACTGAAGCTTTCTTT

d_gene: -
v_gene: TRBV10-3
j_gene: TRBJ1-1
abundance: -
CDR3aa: CAISVDTTNTEAFF
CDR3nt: TGTGCCATCAGCGTCGACACTACAAACACTGAAGCTTTCTTT

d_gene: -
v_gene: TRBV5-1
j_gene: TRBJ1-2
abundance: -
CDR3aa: CASSLPGRRYYGYTF
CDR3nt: TGCGCCAGCAGCCTGCCGGGGCGAAGGTATTATGGCTACACCTTC

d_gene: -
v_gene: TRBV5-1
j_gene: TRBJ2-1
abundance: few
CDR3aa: CASSFLLGNEQFF
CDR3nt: TGCGCCAGCAGCTTCTTATTGGGCAATGAGCAGTTCTTC

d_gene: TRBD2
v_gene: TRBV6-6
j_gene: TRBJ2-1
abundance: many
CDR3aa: CASSRSGGSSYNEQFF
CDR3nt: TGTGCCAGCAGCCGGAGCGGGGGAAGCTCCTACAATGAGCAGTTCTTC

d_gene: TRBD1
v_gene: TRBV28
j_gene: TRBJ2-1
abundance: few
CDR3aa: CASSLSGTGMNEQFF
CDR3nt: TGTGCCAGCAGTTTATCCGGGACAGGGATGAATGAGCAGTTCTTC

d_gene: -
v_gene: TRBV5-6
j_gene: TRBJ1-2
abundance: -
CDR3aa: CASYPQGPLGYGYTF
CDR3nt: TGTGCCAGCTACCCACAGGGACCACTAGGCTATGGCTACACCTTC

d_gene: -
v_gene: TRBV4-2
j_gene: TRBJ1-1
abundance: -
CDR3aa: CASSSRGADTEAFF
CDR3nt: TGTGCCAGCAGCTCCAGGGGAGCTGACACTGAAGCTTTCTTT

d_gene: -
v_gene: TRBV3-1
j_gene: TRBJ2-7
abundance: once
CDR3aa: CASSQRFGRYEQYF
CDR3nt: TGTGCCAGCAGCCAAAGGTTCGGGCGATACGAGCAGTACTTC

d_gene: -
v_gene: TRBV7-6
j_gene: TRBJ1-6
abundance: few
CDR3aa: CASSLAATSPLHF
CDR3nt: TGTGCCAGCAGCTTAGCGGCCACCTCACCCCTCCACTTT

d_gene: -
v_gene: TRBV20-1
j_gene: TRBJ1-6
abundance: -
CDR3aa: CSAWRSYNSPLHF
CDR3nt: TGCAGTGCTTGGCGCTCCTATAATTCACCCCTCCACTTT

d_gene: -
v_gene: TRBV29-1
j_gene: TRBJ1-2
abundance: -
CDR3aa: CSVGGGKMVGYTF
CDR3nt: TGCAGCGTTGGGGGGGGCAAGATGGTCGGCTACACCTTC

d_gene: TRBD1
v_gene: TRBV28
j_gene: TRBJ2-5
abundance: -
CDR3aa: CASSPRDSLQETQYF
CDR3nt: TGTGCCAGCAGCCCAAGGGACAGCCTACAAGAGACCCAGTACTTC

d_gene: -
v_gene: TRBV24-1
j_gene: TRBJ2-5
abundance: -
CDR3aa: CATSDTGLQETQYF
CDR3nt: TGTGCCACCAGTGACACCGGACTACAAGAGACCCAGTACTTC

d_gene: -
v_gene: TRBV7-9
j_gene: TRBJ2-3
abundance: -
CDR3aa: CASSSGALKADTQYF
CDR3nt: TGTGCCAGCAGCTCCGGGGCCTTAAAGGCAGATACGCAGTATTTT

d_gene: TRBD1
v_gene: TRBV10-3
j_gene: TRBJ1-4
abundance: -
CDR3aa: CAIRPGQNEKLFF
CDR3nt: TGTGCCATCAGACCGGGACAGAATGAAAAACTGTTTTTT

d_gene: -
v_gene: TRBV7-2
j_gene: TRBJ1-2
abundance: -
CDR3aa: CASSFYRANYGYTF
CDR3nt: TGTGCCAGCAGCTTTTACCGGGCTAACTATGGCTACACCTTC

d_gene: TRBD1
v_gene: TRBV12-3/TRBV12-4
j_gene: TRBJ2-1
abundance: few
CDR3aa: CASSRTGSSYNEQFF
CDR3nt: TGTGCCAGCAGTCGGACAGGGAGCTCCTACAATGAGCAGTTCTTC

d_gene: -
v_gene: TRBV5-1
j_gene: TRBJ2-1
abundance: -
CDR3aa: CASKLGAASWNEQFF
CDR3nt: TGCGCCAGTAAGCTTGGTGCAGCGTCCTGGAATGAGCAGTTCTTC

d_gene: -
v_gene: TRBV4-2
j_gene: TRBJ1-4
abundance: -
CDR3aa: CASSQGTGAGTSDEKLFF
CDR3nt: TGTGCCAGCAGCCAAGGTACTGGCGCAGGGACGTCGGATGAAAAACTGTTTTTT

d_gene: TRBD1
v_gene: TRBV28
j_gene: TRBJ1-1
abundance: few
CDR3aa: CASSTRTGTNTEAFF
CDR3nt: TGTGCCAGCAGTACCCGGACAGGTACGAACACTGAAGCTTTCTTT

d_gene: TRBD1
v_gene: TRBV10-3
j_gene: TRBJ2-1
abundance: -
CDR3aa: CAISAFSGTAYNEQFF
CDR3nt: TGTGCCATCAGTGCGTTCTCCGGGACAGCCTACAATGAGCAGTTCTTC

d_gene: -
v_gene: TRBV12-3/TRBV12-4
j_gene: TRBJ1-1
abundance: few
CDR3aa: CASSLVQRNQNTEAFF
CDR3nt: TGTGCCAGCAGTTTAGTACAGCGTAACCAGAACACTGAAGCTTTCTTT

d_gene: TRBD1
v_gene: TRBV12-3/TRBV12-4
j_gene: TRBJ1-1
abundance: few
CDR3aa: CASSLTGTAVF
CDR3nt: TGTGCCAGCAGTTTAACGGGGACAGCCGTCTTT

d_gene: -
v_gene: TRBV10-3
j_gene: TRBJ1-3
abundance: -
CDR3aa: CAISESDGFGNTIYF
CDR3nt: TGTGCCATCAGTGAGTCTGATGGGTTTGGAAACACCATATATTTT

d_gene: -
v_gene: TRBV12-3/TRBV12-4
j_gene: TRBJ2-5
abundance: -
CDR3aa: CASTTLRLETQYF
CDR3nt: TGTGCCAGCACCACGTTGAGGCTGGAGACCCAGTACTTC

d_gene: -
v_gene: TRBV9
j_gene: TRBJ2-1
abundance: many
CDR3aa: CASSVLDYPILNEQFF
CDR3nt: TGTGCCAGCAGCGTATTGGACTACCCAATCCTCAATGAGCAGTTCTTC

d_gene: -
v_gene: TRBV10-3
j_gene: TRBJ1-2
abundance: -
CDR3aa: CAISESIDGYYGYTF
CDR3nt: TGTGCCATCAGTGAGTCGATTGACGGATACTATGGCTACACCTTC

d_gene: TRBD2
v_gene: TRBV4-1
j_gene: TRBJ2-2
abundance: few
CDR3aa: CASSVGTSGHTGTGELFF
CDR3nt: TGCGCCAGCAGCGTCGGGACTAGCGGGCACACGGGGACCGGGGAGCTGTTTTTT

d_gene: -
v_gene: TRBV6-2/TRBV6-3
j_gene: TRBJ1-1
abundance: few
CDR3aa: CASKIFRDRTFF
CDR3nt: TGTGCCAGCAAGATCTTCCGGGACCGTACTTTCTTT

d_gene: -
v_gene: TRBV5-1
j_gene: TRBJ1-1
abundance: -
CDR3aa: CASRQGPGANTEAFF
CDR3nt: TGCGCCAGCAGACAAGGTCCAGGGGCAAACACTGAAGCTTTCTTT

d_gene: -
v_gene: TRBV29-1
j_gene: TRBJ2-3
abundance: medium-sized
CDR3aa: CSVRLGTSTDTQYF
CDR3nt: TGCAGCGTCCGCTTAGGGACTAGCACAGATACGCAGTATTTT

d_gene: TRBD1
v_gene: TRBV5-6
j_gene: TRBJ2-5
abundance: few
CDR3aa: CASSLIGTAPGETQYF
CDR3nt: TGTGCCAGCAGCTTGATCGGGACAGCACCGGGAGAGACCCAGTACTTC

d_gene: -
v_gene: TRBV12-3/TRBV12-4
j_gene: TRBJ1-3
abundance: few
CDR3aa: CASSFEGGNTIYF
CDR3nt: TGTGCCAGCAGTTTCGAGGGAGGAAACACCATATATTTT

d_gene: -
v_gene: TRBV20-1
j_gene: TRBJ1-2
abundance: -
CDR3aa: CSARELGQSGYTF
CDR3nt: TGCAGTGCTAGAGAGCTCGGACAGTCGGGCTACACCTTC

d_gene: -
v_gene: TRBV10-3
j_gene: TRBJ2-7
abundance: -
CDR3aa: CATKTETSPYEQYF
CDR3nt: TGTGCCACGAAAACCGAGACATCCCCCTACGAGCAGTACTTC